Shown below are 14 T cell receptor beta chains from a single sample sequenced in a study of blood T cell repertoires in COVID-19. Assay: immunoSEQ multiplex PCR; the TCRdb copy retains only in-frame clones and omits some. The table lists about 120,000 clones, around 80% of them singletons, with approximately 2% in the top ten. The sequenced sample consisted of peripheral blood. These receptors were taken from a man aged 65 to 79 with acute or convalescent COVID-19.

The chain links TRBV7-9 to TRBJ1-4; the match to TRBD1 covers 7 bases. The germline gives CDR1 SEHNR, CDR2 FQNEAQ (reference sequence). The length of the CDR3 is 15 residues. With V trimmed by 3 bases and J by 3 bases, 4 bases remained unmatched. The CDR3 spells CASSFGRGANEKLFF. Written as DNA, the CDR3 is TGTGCCAGCAGCTTTGGCAGGGGGGCTAATGAAAAACTGTTTTTT.

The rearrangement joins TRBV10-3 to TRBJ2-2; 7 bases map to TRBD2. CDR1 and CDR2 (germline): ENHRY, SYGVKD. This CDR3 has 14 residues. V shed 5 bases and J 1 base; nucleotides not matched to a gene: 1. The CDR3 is CAISLAGNTGELFF. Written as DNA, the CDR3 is TGTGCCATCAGTTTAGCGGGGAACACCGGGGAGCTGTTTTTT.

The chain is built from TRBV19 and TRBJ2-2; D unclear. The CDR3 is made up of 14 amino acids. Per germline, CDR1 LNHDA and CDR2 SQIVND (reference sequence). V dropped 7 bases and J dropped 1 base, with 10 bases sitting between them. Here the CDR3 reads CASNILGNTGELFF. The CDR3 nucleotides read TGTGCCAGTAATATCCTAGGGAACACCGGGGAGCTGTTTTTT.

CDR3 region: CANPLPRNEKLFF. The DNA for the CDR3 is TGTGCCAATCCCCTCCCCAGGAATGAAAAACTGTTTTTT. This chain uses TRBV14 with TRBJ1-4; no clear D gene. Germline CDR1 reads SGHDN; CDR2 reads FVKESK. The V end was cut by 10 bases, the J end by 5 bases, with 14 bases between. The CDR3 sequence is 13 residues long.

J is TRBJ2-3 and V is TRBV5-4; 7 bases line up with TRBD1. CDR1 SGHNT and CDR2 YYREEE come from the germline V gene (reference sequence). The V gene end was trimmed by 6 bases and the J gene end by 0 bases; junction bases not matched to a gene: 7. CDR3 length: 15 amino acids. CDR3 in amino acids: CASNLGRGSTDTQYF. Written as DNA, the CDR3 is TGTGCCAGCAACCTGGGCAGGGGGAGCACAGATACGCAGTATTTT.

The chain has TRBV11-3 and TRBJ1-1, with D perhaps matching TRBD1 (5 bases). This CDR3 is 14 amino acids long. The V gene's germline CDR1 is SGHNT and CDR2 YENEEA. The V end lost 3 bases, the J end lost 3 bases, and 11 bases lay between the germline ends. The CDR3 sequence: CASSFGGGDTEAFF. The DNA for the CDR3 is TGTGCCAGCAGCTTCGGGGGAGGGGACACTGAAGCTTTCTTT.

CDR3 in amino acids: CASSQATGGNPDTQYF. The CDR3 bases are TGTGCCAGCAGCCAAGCGACGGGAGGTAATCCAGATACGCAGTATTTT. V usage is TRBV3-1 (or the pseudogene TRBV3-2) and J usage is TRBJ2-3, with 7 bases lining up with TRBD2. Germline V lookup: CDR1 LGHDT, CDR2 YNNKEL (reference sequence). J gave up 4 bases and V 1 base, and 8 bases lay outside the gene matches. The CDR3 has 16 amino acids.

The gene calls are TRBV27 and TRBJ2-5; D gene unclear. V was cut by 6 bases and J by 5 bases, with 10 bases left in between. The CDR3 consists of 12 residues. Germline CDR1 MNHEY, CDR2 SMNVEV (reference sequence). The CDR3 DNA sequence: TGTGCCAGCAGCGCACCCGGGGAGACCCAGTACTTC. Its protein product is CASSAPGETQYF.

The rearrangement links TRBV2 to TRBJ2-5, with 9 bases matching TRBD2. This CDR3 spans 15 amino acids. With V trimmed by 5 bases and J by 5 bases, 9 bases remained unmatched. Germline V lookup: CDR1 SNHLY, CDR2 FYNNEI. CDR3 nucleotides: TGTGCCAGCAGTTTACCGGGACTAGCTTCGGAGACCCAGTACTTC. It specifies CASSLPGLASETQYF.

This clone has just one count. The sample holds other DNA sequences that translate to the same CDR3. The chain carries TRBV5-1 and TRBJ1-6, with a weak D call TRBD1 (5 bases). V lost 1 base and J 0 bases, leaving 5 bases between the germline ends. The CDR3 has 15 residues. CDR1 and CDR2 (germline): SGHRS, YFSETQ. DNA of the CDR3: TGCGCCAGCAGCTTGCAGGGCTCCTATAATTCACCCCTCCACTTT. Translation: CASSLQGSYNSPLHF.

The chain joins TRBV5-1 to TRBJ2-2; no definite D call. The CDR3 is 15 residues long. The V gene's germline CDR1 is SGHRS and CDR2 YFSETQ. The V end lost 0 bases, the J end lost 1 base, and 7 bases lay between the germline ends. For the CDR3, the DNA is TGCGCCAGCAGCTTGGTCAGACTGAACACCGGGGAGCTGTTTTTT. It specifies CASSLVRLNTGELFF. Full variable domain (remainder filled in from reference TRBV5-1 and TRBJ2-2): KAGVTQTPRYLIKTRGQQVTLSCSPISGHRSVSWYQQTPGQGLQFLFEYFSETQRNKGNFPGRFSGRQFSNSRSEMNVSTLELGDSALYLCASSLVRLNTGELFFGEGSRLTVL.

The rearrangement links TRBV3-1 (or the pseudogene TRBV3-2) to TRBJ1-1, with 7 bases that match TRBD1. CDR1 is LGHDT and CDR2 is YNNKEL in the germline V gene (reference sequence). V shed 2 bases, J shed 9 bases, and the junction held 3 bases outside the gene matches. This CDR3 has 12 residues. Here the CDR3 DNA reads TGTGCCAGCAGCCAACCGACAGGGCAAGCTTTCTTT. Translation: CASSQPTGQAFF.

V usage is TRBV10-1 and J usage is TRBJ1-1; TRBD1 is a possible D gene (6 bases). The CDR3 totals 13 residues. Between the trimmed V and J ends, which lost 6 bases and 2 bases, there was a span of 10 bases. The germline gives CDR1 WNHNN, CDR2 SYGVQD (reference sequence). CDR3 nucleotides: TGCGCCAGCAGGGTGGACAGCAACACTGAAGCTTTCTTT. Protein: CASRVDSNTEAFF.

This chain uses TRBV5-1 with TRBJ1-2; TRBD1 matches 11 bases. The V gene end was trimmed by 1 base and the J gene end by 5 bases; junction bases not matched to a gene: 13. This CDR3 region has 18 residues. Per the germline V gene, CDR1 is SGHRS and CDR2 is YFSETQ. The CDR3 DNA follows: TGCGCCAGCAGCTTGTTCGGGACAGGGGGGGGTTCCCCATATGGCTACACCTTC. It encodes CASSLFGTGGGSPYGYTF.